These T cell receptor beta chains were read from a single sample in a study of shared clonotypes between healthy human individuals. The method was immunoSEQ multiplex PCR; TCRdb's version includes in-frame clones alone and lacks a portion of them. The sample lists some 2,400,000 clones, 90% to 97% occurring once. Sequenced: naive CD4+ T cells sorted from blood. The source of these receptors is a man aged 18-30 years in good health. Each CDR3 is given with its conserved first and last residue. A D gene is named only where the DNA matches it firmly. Clone size is not always given. Where it is, it says once, few, many or a class for expanded clones.

TRBV11-2	-	-	TRBJ2-5	TGTGCCAGCAGCTCACTCCTGTTGACAGGTGGGGAGGAGACCCAGTACTTC	CASSSLLLTGGEETQYF
TRBV9	-	-	TRBJ1-4	TGTGCCAGCAGCGCGCCACGTGGGCGGGGGCTGGATCAAAATGAAAAACTGTTTTTT	CASSAPRGRGLDQNEKLFF
TRBV30	-	-	TRBJ1-3	TGTGCCTGGGGCCCCCCTGGAAACACCATATATTTT	CAWGPPGNTIYF
TRBV5-6	-	TRBD1	TRBJ2-7	TGTGCCAGCAGCCCGACGGGTGGACAGGCCTTCTACGAGCAGTACTTC	CASSPTGGQAFYEQYF
TRBV5-6	-	TRBD2	TRBJ2-1	TGTGCCAGCAGCCGGGGGGATCTCAACTACAATGAGCAGTTCTTC	CASSRGDLNYNEQFF
TRBV19	-	-	TRBJ1-6	TGTGCCAGTAAATCGGCAGGGGATTCACCCCTCCACTTT	CASKSAGDSPLHF
TRBV5-1	-	-	TRBJ2-1	TGCGCCAGCAGCTCGGACCCCTGGGGTGAGCAGTTCTTC	CASSSDPWGEQFF
TRBV5-6	-	-	TRBJ1-4	TGTGCCAGCGGTAATGAAAAACTGTTTTTT	CASGNEKLFF
TRBV2	-	TRBD1	TRBJ1-5	TGTGCCAGCAGTGAAGGACAGGGGGCAGGTCAGCCCCAGCATTTT	CASSEGQGAGQPQHF
TRBV6-6	-	-	TRBJ2-3	TGTGCCAGCAAAGTTGGGGGGTTAGGCACAGATACGCAGTATTTT	CASKVGGLGTDTQYF
TRBV7-2	-	TRBD2	TRBJ2-5	TGTGCCAGCAGCTTTAGCGGGGGTAAACAAGAGACCCAGTACTTC	CASSFSGGKQETQYF
TRBV6-4	-	-	TRBJ2-2	TGTGCCAGCAGTGTGGGGGCGGCGAACACCGGGGAGCTGTTTTTT	CASSVGAANTGELFF
TRBV4-2	once	-	TRBJ1-5	TGTGCCAGCAGCCAGCCGCCGGACCCCCTCGACTCAGTTAGCAATCAGCCCCAGCATTTT	CASSQPPDPLDSVSNQPQHF
TRBV11-3	-	-	TRBJ2-5	TGTGCCAGCAGCTTAGATGCCACAGGGTGGATGTACTTC	CASSLDATGWMYF
TRBV5-1	-	-	TRBJ2-5	TGCGCCAGCAGCCCAAGCTCAGTGCCGGGAGAGACCCAGTACTTC	CASSPSSVPGETQYF
TRBV21-1	-	-	TRBJ1-2	TGTGCCAGCAGCAATCCCGGGACGCCACCTTCGGGTGGCTACACCTTC	CASSNPGTPPSGGYTF
TRBV7-9	-	-	TRBJ2-3	TGTGCCAGCAGCTTGGGGACGTTTAGCACAGATACGCAGTATTTT	CASSLGTFSTDTQYF
TRBV5-1	-	-	TRBJ2-7	TGCGCCAGCCCTCCGGAGGACTTCTCCTACGAGCAGTACTTC	CASPPEDFSYEQYF
TRBV28	-	-	TRBJ2-1	TGTGCCAGCAGTTCGGGACCCTCCTACAATGAGCAGTTCTTC	CASSSGPSYNEQFF
TRBV29-1	-	-	TRBJ2-5	TGCAGCGTTGCGCAGGAAGAGACCCAGTACTTC	CSVAQEETQYF
TRBV10-3	once	-	TRBJ2-3	TGTGCCATCAGTGAAGCGGCTCCGACAGATACGCAGTATTTT	CAISEAAPTDTQYF
TRBV5-1	once	TRBD1	TRBJ2-5	TGCGCCAGCAGCTCGAGACCCCCGGTGGGACAGGGTGAGACCCAGTACTTC	CASSSRPPVGQGETQYF
TRBV27	-	TRBD1	TRBJ1-2	TGTGCCAGCAGTCCTGCCTGGACAGGGGGCGCTGGCTACACCTTC	CASSPAWTGGAGYTF
TRBV4-1	-	-	TRBJ2-1	TGCGCCAGCAGCCAAGGAGGGCAAAGCTCCTACAATGAGCAGTTCTTC	CASSQGGQSSYNEQFF
TRBV5-1	-	-	TRBJ1-3	TGCGCCAGCAGCTTGACCGGTTCTGGAAACACCATATATTTT	CASSLTGSGNTIYF
TRBV30	-	-	TRBJ1-5	TGTGCCTGTGGGGACAGCAATCAGCCCCAGCATTTT	CACGDSNQPQHF
TRBV5-4	-	TRBD2	TRBJ2-1	TGTGCCAGCAGCTTGGGGCGGACTAGCGGGGGGCTCACTAACAATGAGCAGTTCTTC	CASSLGRTSGGLTNNEQFF
TRBV7-2	-	-	TRBJ1-5	TGTGCCAGCAGCTCCGGGGGCTTTCAGCCCCAGCATTTT	CASSSGGFQPQHF
TRBV5-1	-	TRBD2	TRBJ2-7	TGCGCCAGCAGCTTGATCGGGACTAGCTACTACGAGCAGTACTTC	CASSLIGTSYYEQYF
TRBV30	-	TRBD1	TRBJ2-7	TGTGCCTGGGGGGGACAGGGGTACGAGCAGTACTTC	CAWGGQGYEQYF
TRBV6-5	-	-	TRBJ2-3	TGTGCCAGCAGTTCCCCTAGCAACGATACGCAGTATTTT	CASSSPSNDTQYF
TRBV5-1	-	TRBD1	TRBJ1-4	TGCGCCAGCAGCTTACTACAGGGGATGGGGGAAAAACTGTTTTTT	CASSLLQGMGEKLFF
TRBV11-2	-	-	TRBJ1-1	TGTGCCAGCAGCTTGAGGCAGATCGGGAACACTGAAGCTTTCTTT	CASSLRQIGNTEAFF